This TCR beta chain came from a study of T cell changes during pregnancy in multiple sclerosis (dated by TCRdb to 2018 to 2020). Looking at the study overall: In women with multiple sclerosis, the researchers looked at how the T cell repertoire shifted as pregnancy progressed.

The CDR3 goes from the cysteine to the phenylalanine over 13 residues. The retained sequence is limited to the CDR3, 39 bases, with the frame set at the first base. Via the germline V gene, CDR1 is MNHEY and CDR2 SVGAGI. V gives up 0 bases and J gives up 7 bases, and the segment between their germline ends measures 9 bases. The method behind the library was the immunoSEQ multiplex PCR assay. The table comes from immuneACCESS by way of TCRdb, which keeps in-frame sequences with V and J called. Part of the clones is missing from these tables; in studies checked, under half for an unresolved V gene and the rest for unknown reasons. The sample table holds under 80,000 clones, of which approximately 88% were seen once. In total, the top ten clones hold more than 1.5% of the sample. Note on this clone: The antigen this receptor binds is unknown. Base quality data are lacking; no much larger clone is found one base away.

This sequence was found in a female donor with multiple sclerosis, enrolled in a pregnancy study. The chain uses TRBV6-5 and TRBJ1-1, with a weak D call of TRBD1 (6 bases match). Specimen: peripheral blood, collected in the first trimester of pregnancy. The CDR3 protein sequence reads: CASSYSQGIEAFF. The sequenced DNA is TGTGCCAGCAGTTACTCACAGGGTATTGAAGCTTTCTTT.